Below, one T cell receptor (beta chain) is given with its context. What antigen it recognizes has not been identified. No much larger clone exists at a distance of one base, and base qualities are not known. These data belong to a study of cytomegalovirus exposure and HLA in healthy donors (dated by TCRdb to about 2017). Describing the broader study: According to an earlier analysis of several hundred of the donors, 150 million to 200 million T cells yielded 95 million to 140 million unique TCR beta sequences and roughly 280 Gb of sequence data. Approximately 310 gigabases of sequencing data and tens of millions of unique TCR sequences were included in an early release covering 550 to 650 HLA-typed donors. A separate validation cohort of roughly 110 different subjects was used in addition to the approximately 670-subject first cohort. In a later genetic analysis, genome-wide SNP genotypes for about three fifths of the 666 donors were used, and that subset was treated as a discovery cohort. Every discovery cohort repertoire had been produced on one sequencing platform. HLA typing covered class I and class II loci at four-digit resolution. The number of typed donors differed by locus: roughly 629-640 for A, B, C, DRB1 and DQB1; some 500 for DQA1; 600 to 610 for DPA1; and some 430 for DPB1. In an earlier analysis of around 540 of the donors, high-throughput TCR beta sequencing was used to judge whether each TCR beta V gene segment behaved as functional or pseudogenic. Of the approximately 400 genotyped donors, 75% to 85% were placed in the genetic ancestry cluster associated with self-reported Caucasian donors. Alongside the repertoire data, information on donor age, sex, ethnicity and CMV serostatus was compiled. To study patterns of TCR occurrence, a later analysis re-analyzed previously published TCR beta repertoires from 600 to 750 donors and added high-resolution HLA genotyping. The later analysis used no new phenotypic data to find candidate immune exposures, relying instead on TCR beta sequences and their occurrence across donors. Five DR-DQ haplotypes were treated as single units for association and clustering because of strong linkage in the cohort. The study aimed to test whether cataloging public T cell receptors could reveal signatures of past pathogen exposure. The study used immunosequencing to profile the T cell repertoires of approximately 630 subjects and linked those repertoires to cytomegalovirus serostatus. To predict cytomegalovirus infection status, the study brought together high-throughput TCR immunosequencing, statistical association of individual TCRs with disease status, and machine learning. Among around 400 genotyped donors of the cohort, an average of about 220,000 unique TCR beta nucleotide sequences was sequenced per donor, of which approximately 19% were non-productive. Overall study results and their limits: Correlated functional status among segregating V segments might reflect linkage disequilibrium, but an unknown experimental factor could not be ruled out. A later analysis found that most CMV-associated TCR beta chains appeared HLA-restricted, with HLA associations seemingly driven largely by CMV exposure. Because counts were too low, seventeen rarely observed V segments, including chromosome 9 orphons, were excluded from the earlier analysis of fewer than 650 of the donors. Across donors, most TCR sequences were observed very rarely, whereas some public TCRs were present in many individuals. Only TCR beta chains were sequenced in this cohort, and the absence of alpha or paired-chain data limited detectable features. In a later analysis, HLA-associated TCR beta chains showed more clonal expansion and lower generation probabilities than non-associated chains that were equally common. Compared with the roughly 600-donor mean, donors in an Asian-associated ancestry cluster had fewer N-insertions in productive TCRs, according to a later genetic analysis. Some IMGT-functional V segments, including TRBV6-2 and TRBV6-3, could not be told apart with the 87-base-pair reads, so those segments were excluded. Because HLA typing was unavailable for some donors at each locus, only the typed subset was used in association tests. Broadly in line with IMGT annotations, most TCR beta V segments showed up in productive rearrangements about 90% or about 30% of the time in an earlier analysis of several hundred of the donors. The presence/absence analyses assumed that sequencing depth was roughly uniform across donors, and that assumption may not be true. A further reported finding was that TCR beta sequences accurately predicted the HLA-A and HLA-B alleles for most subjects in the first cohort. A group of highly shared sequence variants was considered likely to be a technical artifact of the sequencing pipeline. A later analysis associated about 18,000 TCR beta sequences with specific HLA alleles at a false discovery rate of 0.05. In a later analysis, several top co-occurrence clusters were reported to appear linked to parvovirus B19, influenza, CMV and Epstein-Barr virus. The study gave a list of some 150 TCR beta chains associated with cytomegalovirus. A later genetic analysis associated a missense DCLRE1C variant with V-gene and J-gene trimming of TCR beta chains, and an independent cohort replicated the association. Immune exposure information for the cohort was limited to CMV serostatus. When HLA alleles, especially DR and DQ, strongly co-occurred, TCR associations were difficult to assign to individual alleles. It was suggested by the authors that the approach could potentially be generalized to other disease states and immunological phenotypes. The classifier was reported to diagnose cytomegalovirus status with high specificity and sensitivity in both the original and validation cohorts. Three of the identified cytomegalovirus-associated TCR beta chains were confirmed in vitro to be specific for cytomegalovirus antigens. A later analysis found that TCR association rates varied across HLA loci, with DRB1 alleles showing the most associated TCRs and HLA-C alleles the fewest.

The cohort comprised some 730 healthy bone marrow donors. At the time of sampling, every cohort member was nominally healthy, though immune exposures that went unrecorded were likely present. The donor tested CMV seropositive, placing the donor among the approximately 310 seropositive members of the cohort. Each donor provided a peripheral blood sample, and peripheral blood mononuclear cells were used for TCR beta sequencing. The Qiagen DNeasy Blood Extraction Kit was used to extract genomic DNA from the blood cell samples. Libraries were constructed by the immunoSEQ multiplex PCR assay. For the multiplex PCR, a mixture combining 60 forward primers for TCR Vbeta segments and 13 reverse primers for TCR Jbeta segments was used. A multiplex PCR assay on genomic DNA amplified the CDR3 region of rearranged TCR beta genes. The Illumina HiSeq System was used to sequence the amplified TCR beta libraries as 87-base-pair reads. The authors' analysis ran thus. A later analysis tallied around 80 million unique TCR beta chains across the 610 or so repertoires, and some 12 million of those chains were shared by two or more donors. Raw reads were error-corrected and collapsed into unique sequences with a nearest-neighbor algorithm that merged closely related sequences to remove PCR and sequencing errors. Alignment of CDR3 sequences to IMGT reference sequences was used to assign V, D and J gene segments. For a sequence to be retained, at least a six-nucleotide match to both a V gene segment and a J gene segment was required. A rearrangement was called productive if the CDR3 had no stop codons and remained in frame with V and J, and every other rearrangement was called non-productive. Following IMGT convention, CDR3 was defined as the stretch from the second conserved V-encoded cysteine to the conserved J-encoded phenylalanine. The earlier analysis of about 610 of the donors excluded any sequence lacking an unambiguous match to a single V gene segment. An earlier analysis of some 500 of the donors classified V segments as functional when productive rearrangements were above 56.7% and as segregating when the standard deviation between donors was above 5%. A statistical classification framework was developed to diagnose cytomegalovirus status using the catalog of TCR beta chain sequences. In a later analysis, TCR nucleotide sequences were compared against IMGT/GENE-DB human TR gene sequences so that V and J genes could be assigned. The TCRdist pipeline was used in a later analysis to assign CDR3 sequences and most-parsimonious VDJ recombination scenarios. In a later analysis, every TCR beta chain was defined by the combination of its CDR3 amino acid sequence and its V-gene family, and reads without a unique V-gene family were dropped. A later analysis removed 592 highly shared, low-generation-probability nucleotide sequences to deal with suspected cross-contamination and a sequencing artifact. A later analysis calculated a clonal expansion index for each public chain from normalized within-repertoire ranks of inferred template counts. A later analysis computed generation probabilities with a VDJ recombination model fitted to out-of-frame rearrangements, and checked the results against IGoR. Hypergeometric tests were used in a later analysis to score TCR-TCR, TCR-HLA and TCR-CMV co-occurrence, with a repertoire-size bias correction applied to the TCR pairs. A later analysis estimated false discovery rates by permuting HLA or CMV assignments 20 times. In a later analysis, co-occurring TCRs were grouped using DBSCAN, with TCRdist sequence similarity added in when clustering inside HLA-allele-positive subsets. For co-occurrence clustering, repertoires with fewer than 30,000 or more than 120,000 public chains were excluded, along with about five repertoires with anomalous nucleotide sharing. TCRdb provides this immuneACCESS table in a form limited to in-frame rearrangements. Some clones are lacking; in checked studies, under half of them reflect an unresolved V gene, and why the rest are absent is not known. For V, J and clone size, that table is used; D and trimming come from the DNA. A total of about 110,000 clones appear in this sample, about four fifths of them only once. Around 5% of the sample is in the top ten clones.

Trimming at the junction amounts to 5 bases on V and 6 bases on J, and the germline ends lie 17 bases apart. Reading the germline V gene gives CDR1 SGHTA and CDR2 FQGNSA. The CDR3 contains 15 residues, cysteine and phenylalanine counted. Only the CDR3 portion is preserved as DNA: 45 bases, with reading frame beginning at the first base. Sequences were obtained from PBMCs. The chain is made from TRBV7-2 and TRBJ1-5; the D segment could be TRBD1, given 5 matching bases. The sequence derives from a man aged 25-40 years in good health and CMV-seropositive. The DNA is TGTGCCAGCAGCGTCAATTTAGGGGCCGGTCAGCCCCAGCATTTT. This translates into CASSVNLGAGQPQHF.